These 12 T cell receptor beta chains came from one sample sequenced in a study of blood T cell repertoires in COVID-19. This table comes from immunoSEQ multiplex PCR, and its TCRdb copy is limited to in-frame clones, with some not included. In the table there are over 45,000 clones, approximately 82% of which are singletons. Sequenced: peripheral blood. Receptors were obtained from a human donor in a cohort sampled during active COVID-19.

The genes are TRBV6-2 or TRBV6-3 and TRBJ2-7; weak D call: TRBD2 (6 bases). Germline values: CDR1 MNHEY, CDR2 SVGEGT. The CDR3 extends over 15 amino acids. V lost 4 bases and J 5 bases, leaving 18 bases between the germline ends. The CDR3 coding sequence is TGTGCCAGCAGTTCCGGGGGTCGCAGGTTCCACGAGCAGTACTTC. As protein: CASSSGGRRFHEQYF.

V gene TRBV2 combines with J gene TRBJ2-1, with 10 bases identical to TRBD2. The V segment lost 6 bases and the J segment 10 bases; nucleotides outside the gene matches: 12. Germline V lookup: CDR1 SNHLY, CDR2 FYNNEI. This CDR3 has 15 amino acids. The DNA for the CDR3 is TGTGCCAGCAGCCTCGGTAGCGGGGGGCCGGGAGAGCAGTTCTTC. It yields the protein CASSLGSGGPGEQFF.

This clone is categorized as medium-sized. This chain uses TRBV29-1 with TRBJ2-5; 7 bases map to TRBD1. The length of the CDR3 is 12 residues. Per the germline V gene, CDR1 is SQVTM and CDR2 is ANQGSEA. The junction had 7 bases not matched to a gene; V was cut back by 7 bases and J by 5 bases. CDR3 sequence (DNA): TGCAGCGCCGCGACAGGGATGGAGACCCAGTACTTC. Protein sequence: CSAATGMETQYF.

The V gene is TRBV27, the J gene TRBJ2-5; no clear D. Germline V gives CDR1 MNHEY, CDR2 SMNVEV (reference sequence). V dropped 3 bases and J dropped 4 bases, with 9 bases sitting between them. The CDR3 covers 13 residues. CDR3 DNA sequence: TGTGCCAGCAGTTTTCTGCCGAGAGAGACCCAGTACTTC. Its protein is CASSFLPRETQYF.

The chain joins TRBV4-1 to TRBJ2-7, with TRBD2 matching 8 bases. V trimming: 4 bases; J trimming: 0 bases; junction bases outside the gene matches: 5. CDR1 is MGHRA and CDR2 is YSYEKL in the germline V gene. The CDR3 covers 15 residues. CDR3 nucleotides: TGCGCCAGCAGCCCGGGGGGGACCAGCTCCTACGAGCAGTACTTC. Its translation is CASSPGGTSSYEQYF.

The chain uses TRBV5-1 and TRBJ2-5; the match to TRBD2 covers 8 bases. J gave up 3 bases and V 0 bases, and 4 bases lay outside the gene matches. The CDR3 is 15 residues long. Germline CDR1 is SGHRS and CDR2 is YFSETQ. The CDR3 loop is CASSLDSGAKETQYF. As DNA, the CDR3 is TGCGCCAGCAGCTTGGATAGCGGGGCCAAAGAGACCCAGTACTTC.

The rearrangement uses TRBV5-5 and TRBJ2-2, with no clear D. The CDR3 covers 13 residues. V was cut by 2 bases and J by 6 bases, with 8 bases left in between. Germline CDR1 is SGHKS and CDR2 is YYEKEE (reference sequence). The DNA for the CDR3 is TGTGCCAGCAGCTTTGTGGCCCCCGGGGAGCTGTTTTTT. Protein sequence: CASSFVAPGELFF.

The chain has TRBV6-2 or TRBV6-3 and TRBJ2-3, with 9 bases matching TRBD2. The V gene end was trimmed by 3 bases and the J gene end by 6 bases; junction bases not matched to a gene: 4. Per germline, CDR1 MNHEY and CDR2 SVGEGT. CDR3 length equals 14 residues. The CDR3 DNA sequence: TGTGCCAGCAGTTATACGGCGGGAGGGGATACGCAGTATTTT. Its protein is CASSYTAGGDTQYF.

This rearrangement joins TRBV6-2 or TRBV6-3 to TRBJ1-2, with 10 bases identical to TRBD1. The CDR3 spans 14 residues. Per germline, CDR1 MNHEY and CDR2 SVGEGT. The J segment lost 8 bases and the V segment lost 6 bases, leaving 9 bases of the junction unmatched. In DNA form, the CDR3 reads TGTGCCAGCAGCCTCCGGGACAGGGGCCCAGGCTACACCTTC. It translates to CASSLRDRGPGYTF.

J is TRBJ1-1 and V is TRBV9, with 10 bases matching TRBD1. The trim removed 3 bases at V and 3 bases at J, leaving 11 bases unmatched. The CDR3 is 17 residues long. Per the germline V gene, CDR1 is SGDLS and CDR2 is YYNGEE. CDR3 in amino acids: CASSDPGTGASHTEAFF. The CDR3, as DNA: TGTGCCAGCAGCGACCCCGGGACAGGGGCGAGTCACACTGAAGCTTTCTTT.

The CDR3 region has the DNA TGTGCCAGCAGCCACTTCCAGCGGGGGGCCAATGAGCAGTTCTTC. It yields the protein CASSHFQRGANEQFF. The V and J genes are TRBV7-8 and TRBJ2-1, with 9 nucleotides matching TRBD2. The germline gives CDR1 SGHVS, CDR2 FQNEAQ. Germline trimming cut 5 bases from V and 6 bases from J; bases unmatched to any gene: 8. The CDR3 loop spans 15 amino acids.

The chain combines TRBV6-5 with TRBJ2-5; 7 bases line up with TRBD1. The V gene's germline CDR1 is MNHEY and CDR2 SVGAGI. With V trimmed by 5 bases and J by 5 bases, 8 bases remained unmatched. The CDR3 consists of 14 residues. The CDR3 region has the DNA TGTGCCAGCAGTCTGAGGGGGCGCGAGGAGACCCAGTACTTC. Residues: CASSLRGREETQYF.